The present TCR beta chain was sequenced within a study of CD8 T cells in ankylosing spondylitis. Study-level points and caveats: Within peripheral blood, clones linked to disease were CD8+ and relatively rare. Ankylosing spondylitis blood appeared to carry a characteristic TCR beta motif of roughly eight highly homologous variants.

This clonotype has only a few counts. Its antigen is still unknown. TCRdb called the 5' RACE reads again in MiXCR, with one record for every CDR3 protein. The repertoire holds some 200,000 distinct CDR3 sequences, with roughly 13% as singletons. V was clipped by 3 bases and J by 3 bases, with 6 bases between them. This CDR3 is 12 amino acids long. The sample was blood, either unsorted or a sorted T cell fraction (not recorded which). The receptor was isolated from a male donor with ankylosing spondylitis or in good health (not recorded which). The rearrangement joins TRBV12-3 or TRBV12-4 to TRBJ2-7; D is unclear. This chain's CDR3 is CASSLTIYEQYF. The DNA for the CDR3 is TGTGCCAGCAGTTTGACGATCTACGAGCAGTACTTC.